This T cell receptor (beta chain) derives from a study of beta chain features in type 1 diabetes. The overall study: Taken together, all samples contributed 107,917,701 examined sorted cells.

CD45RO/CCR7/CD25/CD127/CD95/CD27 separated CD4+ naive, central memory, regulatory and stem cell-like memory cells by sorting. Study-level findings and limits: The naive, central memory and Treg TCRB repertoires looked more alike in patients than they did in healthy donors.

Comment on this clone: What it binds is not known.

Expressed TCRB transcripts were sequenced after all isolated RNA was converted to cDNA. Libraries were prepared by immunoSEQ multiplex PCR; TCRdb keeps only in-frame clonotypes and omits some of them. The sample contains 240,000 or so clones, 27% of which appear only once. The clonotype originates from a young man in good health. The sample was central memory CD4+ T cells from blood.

The CDR3 region is CASSRDRGDNEQFF. The CDR3 nucleotides are TGTGCCAGCAGTCGGGACAGGGGCGACAATGAGCAGTTCTTC. This chain links TRBV2 with TRBJ2-1, with 10 bases identical to TRBD1. The CDR3 length is 14 residues. Germline CDR1 and CDR2: SNHLY and FYNNEI. V shed 5 bases, J shed 5 bases, and the junction held 3 bases outside the gene matches.